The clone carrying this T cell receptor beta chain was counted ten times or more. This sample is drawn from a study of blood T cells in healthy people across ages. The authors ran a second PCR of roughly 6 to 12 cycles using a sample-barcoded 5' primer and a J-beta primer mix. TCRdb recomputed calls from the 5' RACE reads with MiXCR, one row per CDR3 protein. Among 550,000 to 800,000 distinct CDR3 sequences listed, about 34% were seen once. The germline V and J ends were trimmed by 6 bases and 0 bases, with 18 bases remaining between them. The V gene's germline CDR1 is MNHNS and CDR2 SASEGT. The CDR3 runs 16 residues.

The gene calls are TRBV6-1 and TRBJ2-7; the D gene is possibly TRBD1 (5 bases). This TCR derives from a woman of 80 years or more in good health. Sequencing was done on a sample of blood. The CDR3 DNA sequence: TGTGCCAGCAGCCGACTGGGGCGGACCATCTCCTACGAGCAGTACTTC. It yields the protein CASSRLGRTISYEQYF.